The subject of this entry is one TCR beta chain. The data belong to a study of blood T cell repertoires in COVID-19. About the research overall: Acute and convalescent COVID-19 samples came from the United States, Italy and Spain. Nucleic acid was either cDNA or gDNA, and it came from T cells, B-cell-depleted T cells, or PBMCs.

Original analysis: Reference gene primer amplification in the assay estimated nucleated cell counts. Profiling relied on immunoSEQ multiplex PCR, and the TCRdb table lists in-frame clones only, not all of them. V, J and clone size reflect that table, while D and trimming were determined from the DNA. Of 90,000 to 140,000 clones in the sample, roughly 87% are singletons; the top ten hold around 4%. CDR3 size: 15 residues. Germline V gene sequence: CDR1 SGDLS, CDR2 YYNGEE. V lost 2 bases and J lost 3; bases outside the gene matches: 8. The sequence came from a man aged 45-60 years with acute or convalescent COVID-19. The sample comprised peripheral blood. V is TRBV9 and J is TRBJ2-7; 7 bases agree with TRBD2. The CDR3 here is CASSVSAGDLYEQYF. In DNA, the CDR3 is TGTGCCAGCAGCGTCAGCGCGGGGGACCTCTACGAGCAGTACTTC. The whole variable domain, filled in from reference TRBV9 and TRBJ2-7, reads DSGVTQTPKHLITATGQRVTLRCSPRSGDLSVYWYQQSLDQGLQFLIQYYNGEERAKGNILERFSAQQFPDLHSELNLSSLELGDSALYFCASSVSAGDLYEQYFGPGTRLTVT.